This TCR beta chain stems from a study of identical twins. V was shortened by 5 bases and J by 0 bases, with 10 bases between the two germline ends. Germline V CDR1 and CDR2: LGHNT, FRNRAP. CDR3 length: 14 amino acids. A few counts support this clonotype. Antigen unknown. General study results and limits: Memory repertoires lacked the insertion deficit that abundant cord blood beta clonotypes showed. Zero-insertion findings could be partly confounded by invariant cells (MAIT and iNKT cells).

Using its own MiXCR run on the 5' RACE reads, TCRdb lists one record per CDR3 protein. Altogether about 480,000 distinct CDR3 sequences are present, about 14% being singletons, with the ten largest covering roughly 0.56%. In addition, the sample was reused for a study of yellow fever vaccine responses in identical twins. That work adds: Twins showed a vaccine T cell response that reportedly seemed partly convergent, partly personalized.

The chain has TRBV12-5 and TRBJ1-1, with D possibly TRBD1 on 6 matching bases. This TCR came from a woman younger than 30 in good health. Material: CD4+ T cells sorted from blood. Here the CDR3 reads CASGNGQLNTEAFF. In nucleotides, the CDR3 is TGTGCTAGTGGTAACGGACAGTTGAACACTGAAGCTTTCTTT.